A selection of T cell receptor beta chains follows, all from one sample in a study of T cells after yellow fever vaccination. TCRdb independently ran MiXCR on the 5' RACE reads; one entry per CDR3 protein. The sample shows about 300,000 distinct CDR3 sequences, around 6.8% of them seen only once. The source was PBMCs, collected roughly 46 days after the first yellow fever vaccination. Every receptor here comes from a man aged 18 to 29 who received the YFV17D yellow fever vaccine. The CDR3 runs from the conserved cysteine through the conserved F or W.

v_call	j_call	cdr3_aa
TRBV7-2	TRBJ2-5	CASSLWGGLVGTQYF
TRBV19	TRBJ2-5	CASSSLSYQETQYF
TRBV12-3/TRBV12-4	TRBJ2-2	CASSPTSGGAVGELFF
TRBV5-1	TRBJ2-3	CASSLGGSHGTDTQYF
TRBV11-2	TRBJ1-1	CASSQHKTEAFF
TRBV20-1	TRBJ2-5	CSARGPGVETQYF
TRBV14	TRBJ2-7	CASSQWIGQGVYEQYF
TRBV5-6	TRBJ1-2	CASSLGLVAYGYTF
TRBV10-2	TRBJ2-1	CASRGIAGVPSSYNEQFF
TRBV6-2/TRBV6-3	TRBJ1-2	CASSPDRWDYNYGYTF
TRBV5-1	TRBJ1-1	CASSLSAMGEAFF
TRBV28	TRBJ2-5	CASKRGGGSQETQYF
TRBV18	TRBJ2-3	CASSPRTASTDTQYF
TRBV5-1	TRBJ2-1	CASSLGSVGNEQFF
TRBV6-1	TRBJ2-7	CASSEVWRDSYEQYF
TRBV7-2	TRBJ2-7	CASGSFNEQYF
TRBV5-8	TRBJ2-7	CASSLGEYRDRGYEQYF
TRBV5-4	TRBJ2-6	CASRPGVLSGANVLTF
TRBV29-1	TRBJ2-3	CSLRGVRDTQYF
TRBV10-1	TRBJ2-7	CASSGSPGGSYEQYF
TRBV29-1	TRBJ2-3	CSVSRGRDTQYF
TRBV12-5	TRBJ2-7	CASGLGLTGASYEQYF
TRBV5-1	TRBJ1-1	CASSLEGKAFF
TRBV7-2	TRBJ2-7	CASSLTTSEQYF
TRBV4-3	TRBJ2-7	CASSLGTGGLYEQYF
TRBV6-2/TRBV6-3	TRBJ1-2	CASSGVLFGGYTF
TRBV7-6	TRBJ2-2	CASSWGTGDTGELFF
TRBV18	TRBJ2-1	CASSPSGRGEQFF
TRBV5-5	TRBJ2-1	CASSLGTKGAEQFF
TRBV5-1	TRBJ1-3	CASSLGEDSGNTIYF
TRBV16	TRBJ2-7	CASSLIAGGTTYEQYF
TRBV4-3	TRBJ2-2	CASSQERGTGELFF
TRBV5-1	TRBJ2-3	CASSPWVLDTQYF
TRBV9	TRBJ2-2	CASSVESTYGELFF
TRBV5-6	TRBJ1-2	CASSLVWQGEGYTF
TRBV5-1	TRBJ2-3	CASSLDFADTQYF
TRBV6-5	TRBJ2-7	CASISQGLGDHEQYF
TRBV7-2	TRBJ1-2	CASSFADFPRNYGYTF
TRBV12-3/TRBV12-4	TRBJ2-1	CASSSSGGAGEQFF
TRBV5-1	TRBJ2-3	CASSFLGPLTDTQYF
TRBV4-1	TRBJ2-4	CASSQPREGMAKNIQYF
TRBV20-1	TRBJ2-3	CSARVLGADTQYF
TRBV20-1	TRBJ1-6	CGGGTVDSPLHF
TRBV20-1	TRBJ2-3	CSAREDRDTQYF
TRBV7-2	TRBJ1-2	CASSPRDRAIGYTF
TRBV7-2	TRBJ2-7	CASSLPPPGAYEQYF
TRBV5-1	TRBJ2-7	CASSLAGWGRFETYEQYF
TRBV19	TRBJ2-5	CASSIELAGGQETQYF
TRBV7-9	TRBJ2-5	CASSLGNKETQYF
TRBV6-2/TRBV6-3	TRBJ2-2	CASRHPGLAGGRNTGELFF
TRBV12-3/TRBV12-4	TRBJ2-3	CASNRGGRTDTQYF
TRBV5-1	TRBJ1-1	CASSLMGQGNTEAFF
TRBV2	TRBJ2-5	CASSVLVETQYF